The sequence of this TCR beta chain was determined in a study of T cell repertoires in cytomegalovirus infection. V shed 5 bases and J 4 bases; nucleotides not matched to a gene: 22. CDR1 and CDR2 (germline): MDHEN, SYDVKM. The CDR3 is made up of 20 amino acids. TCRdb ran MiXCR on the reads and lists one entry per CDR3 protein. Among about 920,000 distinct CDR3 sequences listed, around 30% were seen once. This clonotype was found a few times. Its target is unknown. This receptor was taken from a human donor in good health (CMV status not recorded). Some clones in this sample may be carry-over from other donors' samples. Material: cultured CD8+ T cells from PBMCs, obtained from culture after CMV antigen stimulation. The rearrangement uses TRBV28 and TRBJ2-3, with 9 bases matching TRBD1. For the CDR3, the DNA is TGTGCCAGCAGTACCCGACGAGAGGACAGGGGTAGGGCCGCCTCAGATACGCAGTATTTT. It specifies CASSTRREDRGRAASDTQYF.